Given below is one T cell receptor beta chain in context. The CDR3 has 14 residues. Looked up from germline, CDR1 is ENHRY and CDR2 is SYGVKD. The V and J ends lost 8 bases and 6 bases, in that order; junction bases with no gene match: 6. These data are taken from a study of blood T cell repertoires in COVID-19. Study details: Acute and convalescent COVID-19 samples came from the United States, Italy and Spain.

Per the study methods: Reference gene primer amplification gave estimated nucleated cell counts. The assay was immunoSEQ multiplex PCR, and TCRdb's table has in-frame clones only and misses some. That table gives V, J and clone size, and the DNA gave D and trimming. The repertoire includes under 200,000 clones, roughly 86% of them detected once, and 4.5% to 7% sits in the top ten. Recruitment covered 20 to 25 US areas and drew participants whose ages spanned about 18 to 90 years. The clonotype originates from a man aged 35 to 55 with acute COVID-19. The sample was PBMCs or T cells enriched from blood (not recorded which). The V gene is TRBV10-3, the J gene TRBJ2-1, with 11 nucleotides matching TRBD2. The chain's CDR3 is CAIAGLAGVNEQFF. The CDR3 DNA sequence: TGTGCCATCGCTGGACTAGCGGGTGTCAATGAGCAGTTCTTC.